This TCR beta chain was retrieved from a study of T cells in Graves' hyperthyroidism and ophthalmopathy. Amplified TCR beta CDR3 regions derived from RNA transcripts. During a first-round RT-PCR of the TCR CDR3, the HTBI primer set was used. TCRdb reprocessed the multiplex PCR reads with MiXCR, giving one entry per CDR3 protein. The sample holds 700,000 to 850,000 distinct CDR3 sequences, over 35% seen once. This CDR3 region has 14 residues. CDR1 is SNHLY, CDR2 FYNNEI, per germline. Trimming left V 8 bases short and J 7 bases short, with 20 bases between. Sequenced: blood. The chain carries TRBV2 and TRBJ1-1, with D perhaps TRBD1 (5 bases). The TCR was taken from a woman aged 40-49 years with Graves' hyperthyroidism. CDR3 region: CASGPPVTEFEAFF. The CDR3 DNA reads as TGTGCCAGCGGACCCCCCGTGACAGAGTTTGAAGCTTTCTTT. Combining the CDR3 with reference TRBV2 and TRBJ1-1 gives the whole variable domain EPEVTQTPSHQVTQMGQEVILRCVPISNHLYFYWYRQILGQKVEFLVSFYNNEISEKSEIFDDQFSVERPDGSNFTLKIRSTKLEDSAMYFCASGPPVTEFEAFFGQGTRLTVV.